The 14 T cell receptor beta chains below were found in one sample sequenced in a study of shared clonotypes between healthy human individuals. The repertoire was sequenced with immunoSEQ multiplex PCR; TCRdb's copy has only in-frame clones and lacks some. This sample has 950,000 to 1,100,000 clones, with about 84% found just once. The specimen was memory CD4+ T cells from PBMCs. Subset specified: CD45RA-negative fraction. The receptors come from a man between 18 and 35 years old in good health. Some clones in this sample may be carry-over from other donors' samples.

The table lists this clone with a count of one. V usage is TRBV5-1 and J usage is TRBJ2-1; D may be TRBD2 (6 bases). Looked up from germline, CDR1 is SGHRS and CDR2 is YFSETQ. The CDR3 covers 18 residues. V was trimmed by 0 bases and J by 6 bases, leaving 22 bases between them. The CDR3 loop is CASSLGPGRRAGGNEQFF. As DNA, the CDR3 is TGCGCCAGCAGCTTGGGCCCAGGTAGGAGGGCCGGAGGCAATGAGCAGTTCTTC.

The table lists this clone with many counts. The rearrangement joins TRBV9 to TRBJ2-1, with no clear D. V lost 4 bases to trimming and J lost 0 bases, with 5 bases between them. This CDR3 is 13 amino acids long. The germline V gene has CDR1 SGDLS and CDR2 YYNGEE. Here the CDR3 DNA reads TGTGCCAGCAGCCTCAGCTCCTACAATGAGCAGTTCTTC. Its protein is CASSLSSYNEQFF.

This chain links TRBV11-3 with TRBJ2-1; TRBD2 matches 8 bases. The J segment lost 4 bases and the V segment lost 2 bases, leaving 7 bases of the junction unmatched. The CDR3 totals 16 residues. Germline V CDR1 and CDR2: SGHNT, YENEEA. The CDR3 protein is CASSLFGTSGYNEQFF. In DNA, the CDR3 is TGTGCCAGCAGCTTATTTGGAACTAGCGGTTACAATGAGCAGTTCTTC.

The gene calls are TRBV27 and TRBJ1-1; the D gene is possibly TRBD1 (5 bases). The CDR3 is 15 amino acids. With 6 bases removed from V and 0 bases from J, the gap between germline ends came to 14 bases. Germline-derived CDR1 and CDR2 are MNHEY and SMNVEV (reference sequence). Written as DNA, the CDR3 is TGTGCCAGCAGCCTTAAACCGACAGTGAACACTGAAGCTTTCTTT. Protein: CASSLKPTVNTEAFF.

In regard to this clone: Other nucleotide sequences from this sample produce the same CDR3. The chain is built from TRBV6-5 and TRBJ2-3, with 8 bases that match TRBD2. V shed 6 bases, J shed 10 bases, and the junction held 15 bases outside the gene matches. In germline, CDR1 is MNHEY, CDR2 SVGAGI. This CDR3 is built from 15 residues. The CDR3: CASSYSGKGDASQYF. The CDR3 DNA follows: TGTGCCAGCAGCTATAGCGGGAAGGGAGATGCATCGCAGTATTTT.

This chain links TRBV7-9 with TRBJ1-5; 8 bases align to TRBD1. The length of the CDR3 is 15 residues. Germline CDR1 SEHNR, CDR2 FQNEAQ (reference sequence). Trimming removed 1 base from V and 8 bases from J; junction bases left unmatched: 7. CDR3 amino acids: CASSLGAGGSEPQHF. In DNA, the CDR3 is TGTGCCAGCAGCTTAGGAGCAGGGGGCTCGGAGCCCCAGCATTTT.

V and J are TRBV5-1 and TRBJ1-1; a possible D gene is TRBD1 (5 bases). This CDR3 is built from 15 residues. Germline CDR1 SGHRS, CDR2 YFSETQ. Deletions cut 7 bases from V and 1 base from J, with 17 bases between. The chain's CDR3 is CASYLGVGRNTEAFF. Written as DNA, the CDR3 is TGCGCCAGCTACCTGGGCGTGGGGCGGAACACTGAAGCTTTCTTT.

The chain links TRBV14 to TRBJ1-2; no clear D. CDR3 length equals 13 residues. In germline, CDR1 is SGHDN, CDR2 FVKESK. The germline V and J ends were trimmed by 3 bases and 5 bases, with 10 bases remaining between them. The CDR3 nucleotides read TGTGCCAGCAGCCAGATCGGAATTTATGGCTACACCTTC. Its protein product is CASSQIGIYGYTF.

There are a few counts of this clone. Here the CDR3 DNA reads TGTGCCAGCAGCCGAACAGGGCCCCCCTACAATGAGCAGTTCTTC. It encodes CASSRTGPPYNEQFF. This rearrangement joins TRBV7-9 to TRBJ2-1; tentative D call: TRBD1 (6 bases). From germline, CDR1 is SEHNR and CDR2 FQNEAQ (reference sequence). This CDR3 spans 15 amino acids. Trimming removed 5 bases at V and 2 bases at J, with 13 bases between.

The chain recombines TRBV13 with TRBJ2-2; D may correspond to TRBD1 or TRBD2 (6 bases each). The CDR3 length is 17 residues. Trimming took 5 bases from V and 3 from J, leaving 19 bases between them. The germline CDR1 and CDR2 sequences are PRHDT and FYEKMQ (reference sequence). This chain's CDR3 is CASSQKVGGADTGELFF. DNA of the CDR3: TGTGCCAGCAGCCAAAAGGTCGGGGGCGCGGACACCGGGGAGCTGTTTTTT.

Concerning this clone: At the DNA level, this CDR3 is encoded by other sequences in the same sample as well. The chain carries TRBV5-1 and TRBJ1-4; tentatively, D is TRBD1 (5 bases). CDR1 and CDR2 from the germline V gene are SGHRS and YFSETQ. Trimming shortened V by 3 bases and J by 5 bases, and 11 bases separated the two germline ends. The CDR3 is 14 amino acids. CDR3 nucleotides: TGCGCCAGCAGCTCCGGGACGGGAAATGAAAAACTGTTTTTT. Translated, it gives CASSSGTGNEKLFF.

This clone was seen only a few times. The chain uses TRBV7-2 and TRBJ2-2, with D unclear. The CDR3 is 15 residues long. The V gene's germline CDR1 is SGHTA and CDR2 FQGNSA. V was clipped by 2 bases and J by 2 bases, with 9 bases between them. The CDR3 DNA reads TGTGCCAGCAGCTTACAGTTCGGTAACACCGGGGAGCTGTTTTTT. It translates to CASSLQFGNTGELFF.

V usage is TRBV7-8 and J usage is TRBJ2-7; 9 bases align to TRBD2. V gave up 5 bases and J gave up 0 bases; unmatched junction bases: 11. The CDR3 runs 17 residues. Germline V gene lookup returns CDR1 SGHVS and CDR2 FQNEAQ. The chain's CDR3 is CASSLSRLAATSYEQYF. The CDR3 DNA sequence: TGTGCCAGCAGCCTATCCAGACTAGCGGCTACCTCCTACGAGCAGTACTTC.

The table lists this clone with a count of one. This chain links TRBV19 with TRBJ2-7, with 7 bases that match TRBD1. Germline assignment: CDR1 LNHDA and CDR2 SQIVND (reference sequence). Losses at the gene ends were 5 bases for V and 2 bases for J; bases not matched to a gene: 9. This CDR3 is built from 15 residues. Written as DNA, the CDR3 is TGTGCCAGTAGTTCAGACCGGGACAGCACCTACGAGCAGTACTTC. Translation gives CASSSDRDSTYEQYF.